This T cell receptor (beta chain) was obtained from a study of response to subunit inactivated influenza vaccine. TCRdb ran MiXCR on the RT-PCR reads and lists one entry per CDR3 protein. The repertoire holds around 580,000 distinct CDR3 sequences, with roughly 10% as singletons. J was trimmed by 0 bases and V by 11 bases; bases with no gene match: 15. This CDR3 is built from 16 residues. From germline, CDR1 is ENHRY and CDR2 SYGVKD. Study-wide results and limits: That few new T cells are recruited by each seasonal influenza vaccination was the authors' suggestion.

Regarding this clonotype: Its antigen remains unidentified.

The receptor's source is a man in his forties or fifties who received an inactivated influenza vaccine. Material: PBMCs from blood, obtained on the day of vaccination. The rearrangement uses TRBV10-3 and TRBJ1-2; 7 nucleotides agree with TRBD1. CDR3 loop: CASQGSGGLTNYGYTF. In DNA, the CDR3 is TGTGCCTCACAAGGTTCAGGGGGACTGACTAACTATGGCTACACCTTC.